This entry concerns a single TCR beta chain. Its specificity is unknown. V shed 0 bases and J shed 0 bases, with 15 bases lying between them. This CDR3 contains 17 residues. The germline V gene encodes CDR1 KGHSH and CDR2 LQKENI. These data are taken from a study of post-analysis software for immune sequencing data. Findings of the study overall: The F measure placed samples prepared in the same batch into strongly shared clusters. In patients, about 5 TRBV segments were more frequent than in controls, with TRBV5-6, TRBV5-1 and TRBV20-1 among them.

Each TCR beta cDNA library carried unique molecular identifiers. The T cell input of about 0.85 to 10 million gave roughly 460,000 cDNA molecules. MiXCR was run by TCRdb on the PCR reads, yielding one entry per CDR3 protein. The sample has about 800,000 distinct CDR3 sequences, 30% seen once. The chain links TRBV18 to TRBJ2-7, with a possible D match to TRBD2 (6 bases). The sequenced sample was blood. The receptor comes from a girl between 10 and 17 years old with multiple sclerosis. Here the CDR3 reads CASSPPRGGPSSYEQYF. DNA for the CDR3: TGTGCCAGCTCACCACCCCGAGGAGGGCCTAGCTCCTACGAGCAGTACTTC.